This T cell receptor (beta chain) stems from a study of blood T cells in healthy people across ages. General study results and limits: Expanded clonotype shifts may have been confounded, as the donors had an unknown CMV status.

This clonotype was counted only a few times. The antigen remains unidentified. A second PCR, run for about 7 to 12 cycles, used a sample-barcoded 5' primer plus a J-beta primer mix. TCRdb fed the 5' RACE reads into MiXCR, producing one record per CDR3 protein. The sample yields 800,000 to 950,000 distinct CDR3 sequences, roughly 29% seen once. CDR1 is SGHRS and CDR2 is YFSETQ in the germline V gene. The CDR3 is 14 residues long. With 5 bases removed from V and 11 bases from J, the gap between germline ends came to 17 bases. Another study also made use of these data, one on T cells of mothers and their children. That report adds: Related and unrelated pairs show similar thymic shaping of TCR recombination output.

The V call is TRBV5-1, the J call TRBJ1-6; TRBD1 is a possible D gene (5 bases). Material for sequencing was blood. The sequence derives from a woman in her thirties or forties in good health. For the CDR3, the DNA is TGCGCCAGCAGACCAGAGCAGGGAAATCCACCCCTCCACTTT. It yields the protein CASRPEQGNPPLHF.